The 17 T cell receptor beta chains presented below share a single source sample, sequenced in a study of blood T cell repertoires in COVID-19. Data came from immunoSEQ multiplex PCR; TCRdb stores just in-frame clones and leaves some out. This table holds about 120,000 clones, roughly 86% found once. Sequencing input: peripheral blood. The receptors come from a man aged 35-49 years with acute or convalescent COVID-19.

The table lists this clone with a count of one. The chain is built from TRBV5-1 and TRBJ2-2, with TRBD2 as a possible D gene (5 bases). Trimming took 0 bases from V and 6 from J, leaving 18 bases between them. Germline CDR1 and CDR2: SGHRS and YFSETQ. This CDR3 spans 17 amino acids. CDR3 in amino acids: CASSLAAPRGKPGELFF. Written as DNA, the CDR3 is TGCGCCAGCAGCTTGGCCGCTCCTAGAGGGAAACCCGGGGAGCTGTTTTTT.

The table lists this clone with a few counts. V gene TRBV14 combines with J gene TRBJ1-4; no clear D gene. V lost 4 bases and J 9 bases, leaving 9 bases between the germline ends. This CDR3 contains 12 residues. Germline CDR1 reads SGHDN; CDR2 reads FVKESK. Written as DNA, the CDR3 is TGTGCCAGCAGCCGGGCCCCCCAAAAACTGTTTTTT. Protein product: CASSRAPQKLFF.

This clone was seen a few times. This chain uses TRBV5-5 with TRBJ1-5, with a possible D match to TRBD1 (5 bases). CDR1 and CDR2 from the germline V gene are SGHKS and YYEKEE (reference sequence). The germline V and J ends were trimmed by 2 bases and 6 bases, with 9 bases remaining between them. The CDR3 is made up of 13 amino acids. DNA of the CDR3: TGTGCCAGCAGCTTAGGCGGGACTCAGCCCCAGCATTTT. Translating gives CASSLGGTQPQHF.

This clone turned up a few times. This chain uses TRBV25-1 with TRBJ2-1; tentative D call: TRBD2 (5 bases). CDR1 and CDR2 from the germline V gene are MGHDK and SYGVNS. The CDR3 is made up of 14 amino acids. The germline V and J ends were trimmed by 8 bases and 4 bases, with 15 bases remaining between them. CDR3 DNA sequence: TGTGCCAGCCGAAGGACTGGACCTTACAATGAGCAGTTCTTC. The encoded protein is CASRRTGPYNEQFF.

V usage is TRBV7-2 and J usage is TRBJ1-1; possible D gene TRBD1, 6 bases. This CDR3 contains 16 residues. From germline, CDR1 is SGHTA and CDR2 FQGNSA. Between the trimmed V and J ends, which lost 5 bases and 1 base, there was a span of 17 bases. CDR3 bases: TGTGCCAGCAGCGTCGACCTGGGACACCGGAACACTGAAGCTTTCTTT. It encodes CASSVDLGHRNTEAFF.

The rearrangement uses TRBV12-3 or TRBV12-4 and TRBJ1-5; the D is unclear. V shed 3 bases and J shed 2 bases, with 2 bases lying between them. CDR3 size: 12 residues. Here the CDR3 reads CASSFGNQPQHF. Here the CDR3 DNA reads TGTGCCAGCAGTTTCGGCAATCAGCCCCAGCATTTT.

There are a few counts of this clone. The rearrangement uses TRBV12-5 and TRBJ1-4; the match to TRBD1 covers 7 bases. Germline lookup yields CDR1 LGHNT and CDR2 FRNRAP. The junction had 3 bases not matched to a gene; V was cut back by 4 bases and J by 4 bases. The CDR3 is made up of 14 amino acids. The CDR3 nucleotides are TGTGCTAGTGGTTCCGGGACAGTTAATGAAAAACTGTTTTTT. This sequence encodes CASGSGTVNEKLFF.

The chain employs TRBV4-3 and TRBJ1-5; D is unresolved. The CDR3 covers 14 residues. V gave up 1 base and J gave up 1 base, with 5 bases separating them. Per the germline V gene, CDR1 is LGHNA and CDR2 is YSLEER. The CDR3 spells CASSQAHSNQPQHF. Written as DNA, the CDR3 is TGCGCCAGCAGCCAAGCACACAGCAATCAGCCCCAGCATTTT.

This clone was observed once. V gene TRBV5-1 combines with J gene TRBJ2-1; 16 bases align to TRBD2. There are 16 residues in the CDR3. The V gene's germline CDR1 is SGHRS and CDR2 YFSETQ. Trimming at V came to 4 bases and at J to 4 bases, leaving 2 bases not matched to a gene. Written as DNA, the CDR3 is TGCGCCAGCAGCCCGGGACTAGCGGGAGGGTACAATGAGCAGTTCTTC. Protein product: CASSPGLAGGYNEQFF.

The chain combines TRBV7-2 with TRBJ2-3, with 7 bases lining up with TRBD1. The V and J ends lost 3 bases and 0 bases, in that order; junction bases with no gene match: 3. Germline V gene lookup returns CDR1 SGHTA and CDR2 FQGNSA. CDR3 length: 15 residues. CDR3 bases: TGTGCCAGCAGCTTGGGACAGTCGAGCACAGATACGCAGTATTTT. Protein: CASSLGQSSTDTQYF.

The chain links TRBV14 to TRBJ2-1, with D perhaps matching TRBD1 (5 bases). The CDR3 has 15 residues. The germline gives CDR1 SGHDN, CDR2 FVKESK. V was clipped by 5 bases and J by 1 base, with 12 bases between them. The CDR3 sequence: CASSWGPSSYNEQFF. The CDR3 bases are TGTGCCAGCAGCTGGGGCCCGAGTTCCTACAATGAGCAGTTCTTC.

The chain links TRBV12-5 to TRBJ2-7, with a weak D call TRBD1 (6 bases). This CDR3 has 11 amino acids. V lost 3 bases and J lost 7, with 7 bases in between. Germline V gives CDR1 LGHNT, CDR2 FRNRAP. The CDR3 nucleotides are TGTGCTAGTGGTTTAGGGGGAGAGCAGTACTTC. It specifies CASGLGGEQYF.

J is TRBJ2-2 and V is TRBV20-1; D is unresolved. V was pared by 7 bases and J by 11 bases, with 14 bases between. The CDR3 runs to 11 residues. Germline CDR1 reads DFQATT; CDR2 reads SNEGSKA (reference sequence). The CDR3 sequence: CSVSRSTELFF. CDR3 bases: TGCAGTGTTTCCCGATCGACTGAGCTGTTTTTT.

The chain is built from TRBV6-6 and TRBJ1-1, with 7 bases fitting TRBD1. CDR1 and CDR2 from the germline V gene are MNHNY and SVGAGI (reference sequence). The ends lost 2 bases at V and 2 bases at J; junction bases unmatched: 2. This CDR3 is built from 14 residues. The CDR3 DNA sequence: TGTGCCAGCAGTTACGACAGGGCCAACACTGAAGCTTTCTTT. This sequence encodes CASSYDRANTEAFF.

The V call is TRBV27, the J call TRBJ1-4; D ambiguous. CDR1 and CDR2 from the germline V gene are MNHEY and SMNVEV (reference sequence). This CDR3 has 12 residues. The germline V and J ends were trimmed by 1 base and 11 bases, with 8 bases remaining between them. CDR3 DNA sequence: TGTGCCAGCAGTTTATACGGAGGCAAACTGTTTTTT. Encoded protein: CASSLYGGKLFF.

Here the CDR3 DNA reads TGTGCTAGTAACACCCCGGACGGGGGTACAGATACGCAGTATTTT. It translates to CASNTPDGGTDTQYF. The rearrangement uses TRBV12-5 and TRBJ2-3, with D perhaps matching TRBD2 (6 bases). V was trimmed by 8 bases and J by 3 bases, leaving 18 bases between them. The germline V gene has CDR1 LGHNT and CDR2 FRNRAP. This CDR3 comprises 15 residues.

DNA of the CDR3: TGTGCCAGCAGTTCAGCCCCGGGACAGGGCCCCTCACCCCTCCACTTT. Protein sequence: CASSSAPGQGPSPLHF. The V call is TRBV5-4, the J call TRBJ1-6, with 9 bases fitting TRBD1. Trimming at V came to 5 bases and at J to 10 bases, leaving 13 bases not matched to a gene. Germline V gene lookup returns CDR1 SGHNT and CDR2 YYREEE (reference sequence). The CDR3 extends over 16 amino acids.